The 21 T cell receptor beta chains in this list originate from one sample, sequenced in a study of neurological immune-mediated disorders. Time point denoted: longitudinal time-point 1 (baseline). From the 5' RACE reads, TCRdb called clonotypes with MiXCR, one entry per CDR3 protein. The sample lists 70,000 to 75,000 distinct CDR3 sequences, about 13% occurring once. The specimen sequenced was PBMCs. The receptor source for this set is a female donor with HTLV-1-associated myelopathy (HAM/TSP).

This clonotype was counted ten times or more. V gene TRBV9 combines with J gene TRBJ2-3; D is possibly TRBD1 (5 bases). Trimming removed 1 base at V and 2 bases at J, with 23 bases between. Per germline, CDR1 SGDLS and CDR2 YYNGEE. The CDR3 is made up of 19 amino acids. The CDR3 sequence: CASSVQPSSVDTLTDTQYF. CDR3 sequence (DNA): TGTGCCAGCAGCGTACAACCTTCTTCGGTGGACACCCTCACAGATACGCAGTATTTT.

This clonotype was observed many times. The junction differs from germline at one of its ends, possibly a read error. The genes are TRBV27 and TRBJ1-5; 8 bases align to TRBD1. Germline V gene lookup returns CDR1 MNHEY and CDR2 SMNVEV (reference sequence). The CDR3 sequence is 15 residues long. The DNA for the CDR3 is TGTGCCAGCAGTTCACAGGGGGGGGTTCCTCAGGCCCAGCATTTT. Residues: CASSSQGGVPQAQHF.

This clonotype was observed at least ten times. At one of its ends the junction is not consistent with the germline gene, which may arise from a read error. This chain joins TRBV15 and TRBJ2-1; 8 nucleotides align to TRBD2. CDR3 size: 17 residues. The germline V gene has CDR1 LNHNV and CDR2 YYDKDF (reference sequence). The DNA of the CDR3 is TGTGCTACCAGCAGAGATCGGGGGGGGGCCGGGGACAATGAGCAGTTCTTC. Protein: CATSRDRGGAGDNEQFF.

Here the CDR3 reads CASRVTGVRANVLTF. CDR3 nucleotide sequence: TGTGCCAGCAGAGTAACAGGGGTCAGGGCCAACGTCCTGACTTTC. The genes are TRBV12-3 or TRBV12-4 and TRBJ2-6; TRBD1 matches 7 bases. This CDR3 comprises 15 residues. J was trimmed by 5 bases and V by 6 bases; bases with no gene match: 7.

The chain combines TRBV12-3 or TRBV12-4 with TRBJ2-3; D tentatively fits TRBD1 or TRBD2 (5 bases each). V lost 0 bases, J lost 9 bases, and 13 bases lay in between. The CDR3 contains 14 residues. The chain's CDR3 is CASSLAGTSWTQYF. The CDR3 nucleotides read TGTGCCAGCAGTTTAGCGGGGACCAGTTGGACGCAGTATTTT.

This clonotype was recorded at least ten times. The V call is TRBV5-1, the J call TRBJ2-3; TRBD2 aligns across 10 bases. V gave up 1 base and J gave up 6 bases; unmatched junction bases: 8. Looked up from germline, CDR1 is SGHRS and CDR2 is YFSETQ. The CDR3 consists of 16 residues. Written as DNA, the CDR3 is TGCGCCAGCAGCTTGTTTCAGCGGGGGGGTTTGGATACGCAGTATTTT. Its translation is CASSLFQRGGLDTQYF.

There are a few counts of this clonotype. The gene calls are TRBV18 and TRBJ1-2; D perhaps matches TRBD1 (6 bases). The CDR3 runs to 12 residues. Germline loops: CDR1 KGHSH, CDR2 LQKENI. Trimming took off 3 bases at V and 8 bases at J, with 10 bases between the two ends. The CDR3 is CASSPWGQGYTF. The CDR3 DNA follows: TGTGCCAGCTCACCCTGGGGGCAAGGCTACACCTTC.

The V and J genes are TRBV16 and TRBJ1-5; 8 bases are a match to TRBD1. The CDR3 is 15 residues long. CDR1 and CDR2 from the germline V gene are KGHSY and FQNENV. The V segment lost 3 bases and the J segment 4 bases; nucleotides outside the gene matches: 5. CDR3 region: CASSHLGQENQPQHF. The CDR3 DNA reads TGTGCCAGCAGCCATCTGGGACAGGAGAATCAGCCCCAGCATTTT.

The genes are TRBV5-1 and TRBJ2-7; 15 bases map to TRBD2. The germline gives CDR1 SGHRS, CDR2 YFSETQ. Trimming removed 0 bases from V and 2 bases from J; junction bases left unmatched: 3. The CDR3 sequence is 17 residues long. In DNA form, the CDR3 reads TGCGCCAGCAGCTTGGGGACTAGCGGGGGGGCCCCCTACGAGCAGTACTTC. Amino acid sequence: CASSLGTSGGAPYEQYF. Supplemented by reference TRBV5-1 and TRBJ2-7, the full variable domain reads KAGVTQTPRYLIKTRGQQVTLSCSPISGHRSVSWYQQTPGQGLQFLFEYFSETQRNKGNFPGRFSGRQFSNSRSEMNVSTLELGDSALYLCASSLGTSGGAPYEQYFGPGTRLTVT.

This clonotype showed up many times. This chain uses TRBV5-1 with TRBJ1-1; D gene uncertain. Germline loops: CDR1 SGHRS, CDR2 YFSETQ. This CDR3 region has 14 residues. Trimming cost V 4 bases and J 8 bases, with 18 bases left between them. The CDR3 protein is CASSAGIASTEAFF. CDR3 bases: TGCGCCAGCAGCGCGGGGATCGCTTCAACGGAAGCTTTCTTT. Combining the CDR3 with reference TRBV5-1 and TRBJ1-1 gives the whole variable domain KAGVTQTPRYLIKTRGQQVTLSCSPISGHRSVSWYQQTPGQGLQFLFEYFSETQRNKGNFPGRFSGRQFSNSRSEMNVSTLELGDSALYLCASSAGIASTEAFFGQGTRLTVV.

There are many counts of this clonotype. The chain links TRBV18 to TRBJ2-5, with D tentatively TRBD1 or TRBD2 (6 bases each). Deletions cut 2 bases from V and 6 bases from J, with 22 bases between. CDR3 length: 17 amino acids. Germline assignment: CDR1 KGHSH and CDR2 LQKENI. The chain's CDR3 is CASSPGPGAHGGQTQYF. CDR3 sequence (DNA): TGTGCCAGCTCACCAGGCCCGGGGGCCCACGGCGGGCAGACCCAGTACTTC.

This clonotype came up many times. This chain connects TRBV24-1 to TRBJ2-5, with a tentative D call TRBD1 (6 bases). Germline V CDR1 and CDR2: KGHDR, SFDVKD. V shed 3 bases and J shed 2 bases, with 9 bases lying between them. CDR3 length: 14 residues. CDR3 nucleotide sequence: TGTGCCACCAGTGATCGGACAGTTCAAGAGACCCAGTACTTC. This codes for CATSDRTVQETQYF.

This clonotype was recorded at least ten times. The genes are TRBV5-1 and TRBJ2-7; D possibly uses TRBD1 or TRBD2 (6 bases each). From germline, CDR1 is SGHRS and CDR2 YFSETQ. With 0 bases removed from V and 2 bases from J, the gap between germline ends came to 18 bases. The CDR3 extends over 17 amino acids. The DNA for the CDR3 is TGCGCCAGCAGCTTGGGTCTACGTGACAGGACTACCTACGAGCAGTACTTC. It codes for CASSLGLRDRTTYEQYF.

This clonotype was seen ten or more times. The V call is TRBV7-9, the J call TRBJ2-2; D might be TRBD2 (5 bases). The CDR3 covers 16 residues. V lost 3 bases, J lost 2 bases, and 13 bases lay in between. CDR1 is SEHNR and CDR2 is FQNEAQ in the germline V gene (reference sequence). In DNA form, the CDR3 reads TGTGCCAGCAGCTTCCCGACTACATCCAACACCGGGGAGCTGTTTTTT. Protein: CASSFPTTSNTGELFF.

The genes are TRBV12-3 or TRBV12-4 and TRBJ2-1; 10 positions agree with TRBD2. The CDR3 sequence is 15 residues long. J lost 6 bases, V lost 3 bases, and 5 bases had no gene match. CDR3 amino acids: CASSFFLAGANEQFF. The CDR3, as DNA: TGTGCCAGCAGTTTTTTCCTAGCGGGGGCCAATGAGCAGTTCTTC.

The table lists this clonotype with many counts. This chain uses TRBV24-1 with TRBJ1-3; D may be TRBD1 (5 bases). The CDR3 loop spans 14 amino acids. CDR1 is KGHDR, CDR2 SFDVKD, per germline. V dropped 1 base and J dropped 8 bases, with 11 bases sitting between them. The CDR3 nucleotides read TGTGCCACCAGTGATTTACTCAGGGCGCACACCATATATTTT. Encoded protein: CATSDLLRAHTIYF.

This clonotype was found many times. The chain combines TRBV21-1 with TRBJ2-1; TRBD1 was called by the table and not checked on the DNA. TRBV21-1 is recorded as a pseudogene. The CDR3 spans 19 residues. CDR3 protein: CASSEKWGRPVIRPDEQFF. DNA for the CDR3: TGTGCCAGCAGCGAAAAATGGGGTCGACCCGTGATTCGGCCCGATGAGCAGTTCTTC.

This clonotype occurred many times. This rearrangement joins TRBV20-1 to TRBJ2-5; D is unresolved. This CDR3 comprises 11 residues. CDR1 DFQATT and CDR2 SNEGSKA come from the germline V gene (reference sequence). The germline V and J ends were trimmed by 3 bases and 5 bases, with 7 bases remaining between them. CDR3 bases: TGCAGTGCTAGGCTGGGGGAGACCCAGTACTTC. It encodes CSARLGETQYF.

This clonotype was picked up many times. The rearrangement uses TRBV28 and TRBJ2-3; possible D gene TRBD1, 6 bases. CDR1 and CDR2 from the germline V gene are MDHEN and SYDVKM. Trimming pared 3 bases from V and 3 bases from J, leaving 10 bases between. This CDR3 is 14 amino acids long. CDR3 nucleotide sequence: TGTGCCAGCAGTTTTAGGGACACTACAGATACGCAGTATTTT. Encoded protein: CASSFRDTTDTQYF.

This clonotype was seen many times. The chain is built from TRBV12-3 or TRBV12-4 and TRBJ1-1; 11 nucleotides agree with TRBD1. CDR3 length equals 14 residues. V dropped 5 bases and J dropped 4; count of bases not matched to a gene: 3. The CDR3 DNA follows: TGTGCCAGCAGTACCGGGACAGGGGGCACTGAAGCTTTCTTT. It is translated as CASSTGTGGTEAFF.

This clonotype was counted only a few times. V gene TRBV18 combines with J gene TRBJ2-3; 7 bases are shared with TRBD1. Germline loops: CDR1 KGHSH, CDR2 LQKENI. The CDR3 consists of 14 residues. V trimming: 6 bases; J trimming: 5 bases; junction bases outside the gene matches: 8. The CDR3 region is CASSANRGKDTQYF. In DNA, the CDR3 is TGTGCCAGCTCCGCGAACAGGGGAAAAGATACGCAGTATTTT.